The rows below give T cell receptor beta chains drawn from one sample of a study of T cells in Graves' hyperthyroidism and ophthalmopathy. TCRdb independently ran MiXCR on the multiplex PCR reads; one entry per CDR3 protein. The table has nearly 600,000 distinct CDR3 sequences, approximately 15% seen once. Sequenced input: blood. The receptor set was obtained from a woman aged 25 to 45 with Graves' hyperthyroidism that later progressed to Graves' ophthalmopathy. Each CDR3 is given with its conserved first and last residue. The D gene is left open where the match is weak. The size entry is marked missing in some rows and otherwise reads once, few, many or a size class.

abundance	len	j_gene	v_gene	d_gene	CDR3nt	CDR3aa
many	14	TRBJ1-2	TRBV27	-	TGTGCCAGCAGTGACCAGGGTCCCCTCTATGGCTACACCTTC	CASSDQGPLYGYTF
many	14	TRBJ2-2	TRBV29-1	TRBD1	TGCAGCGTTGGACAGGGGGCGAACACCGGGGAGCTGTTTTTT	CSVGQGANTGELFF
many	16	TRBJ1-5	TRBV7-2	-	TGTGCCAGCAGCTTAGCGCCAGGACTGATGAATCAGCCCCAGCATTTT	CASSLAPGLMNQPQHF
-	15	TRBJ2-5	TRBV4-1	-	TGCGCCAGCAGCCAAGTATGGGGATCTGGAGAGACCCAGTACTTC	CASSQVWGSGETQYF
many	13	TRBJ1-2	TRBV19	-	TGTGCCAGCAGCGAGGACCGAGACTATGGCTACACCTTC	CASSEDRDYGYTF
many	13	TRBJ2-3	TRBV10-3	TRBD2	TGTACTTCGACTAGCGGGAGGACAGATACGCAGTATTTT	CTSTSGRTDTQYF
few	14	TRBJ1-3	TRBV3-1	-	TGTGCCAGCGGGATTCGTGGCAGGGAACACACCATATATTTT	CASGIRGREHTIYF
-	13	TRBJ1-2	TRBV29-1	-	TGCAGCGTTATGGGACCGGGGGTGGGAAGCTACACCTTC	CSVMGPGVGSYTF
many	15	TRBJ2-1	TRBV6-5	TRBD2	TGTGCCAGCTTTTCCGGGACTAGCGGTCGTGGTGAGCAGTTCTTC	CASFSGTSGRGEQFF
few	16	TRBJ2-6	TRBV20-1	TRBD1	TGCAGTGCTCGGGGACAGGGGGCTTCTGGGGCCAACGTCCTGACTTTC	CSARGQGASGANVLTF
few	14	TRBJ1-5	TRBV5-5	-	TGTGCCAGCAGCTTGGAAGTAAGGAATCAGCCCCAGCATTTT	CASSLEVRNQPQHF
many	13	TRBJ2-5	TRBV20-1	-	TGCAGTGCCCTTAGGTGGGGGCCCGAGACCCAGTACTTC	CSALRWGPETQYF
few	15	TRBJ1-4	TRBV7-9	-	TGTGCCAGCAGCTTAGGAGGGATAGATAATGAAAAACTGTTTTTT	CASSLGGIDNEKLFF
many	15	TRBJ2-3	TRBV27	TRBD2	TGTGCCAGCAGTTTCCTAGCGGGACACACAGATACGCAGTATTTT	CASSFLAGHTDTQYF
-	16	TRBJ2-1	TRBV6-1	TRBD2	TGTGCCAGCAGGTCCATAGCGGGAGGAAAAAACAATGAGCAGTTCTTC	CASRSIAGGKNNEQFF
few	12	TRBJ1-2	TRBV30	-	TGTGCCTGCCCTTTTGGGGTATATGGCTACACCTTC	CACPFGVYGYTF
few	16	TRBJ2-4	TRBV2	-	TGTGCCAGCCGAGGGGGAGGGACTATGACCAAAAACATTCAGTACTTC	CASRGGGTMTKNIQYF
many	13	TRBJ1-5	TRBV12-3/TRBV12-4	-	TGTGCCAGTAGAAAGGGGAGCAATCAGCCCCAGCATTTT	CASRKGSNQPQHF
few	13	TRBJ2-2	TRBV12-3/TRBV12-4	TRBD1	TGTGCCAGTCCGCCAGGGGGCACCGGGGAGCTGTTTTTT	CASPPGGTGELFF
many	13	TRBJ1-2	TRBV20-1	-	TGCAGTGCTCCAGACAGAGTCAACTATGGCTACACCTTC	CSAPDRVNYGYTF
many	15	TRBJ2-1	TRBV19	-	TGTGCCAGTAGGTTCTCGGCTAGCCAGCTAGGTGAGCAGTTCTTC	CASRFSASQLGEQFF
many	11	TRBJ2-5	TRBV20-1	-	TGCAGTGCTAGGCCCCAAGAGACCCAGTACTTC	CSARPQETQYF
many	15	TRBJ1-5	TRBV2	-	TGTGCCAGCAGTGTATCCGGATATAGCAATCAGCCCCAGCATTTT	CASSVSGYSNQPQHF
many	14	TRBJ2-1	TRBV7-2	-	TGTGCCAGCCTGGAACGGACTACGTACAATGAGCAGTTCTTC	CASLERTTYNEQFF
many	17	TRBJ1-6	TRBV7-3	-	TGTGCCAGCAGCTCAACAAACGAGGGACACGATAATTCACCCCTCCACTTT	CASSSTNEGHDNSPLHF
many	14	TRBJ1-6	TRBV2	TRBD1	TGTGCCAGCAGTTTACAGGACAGGGATTCACCCCTCCACTTT	CASSLQDRDSPLHF
many	15	TRBJ1-1	TRBV4-2	-	TGTGCCAGCAGCCAAACTGGACAGACGAACACTGAAGCTTTCTTT	CASSQTGQTNTEAFF
many	13	TRBJ1-1	TRBV29-1	-	TGCAGCGTGGGGGCGGGAACCAGCACTGAAGCTTTCTTT	CSVGAGTSTEAFF
many	14	TRBJ1-5	TRBV18	-	TGTGCCAGCTCACTACAACAGAGCAATCAGCCCCAGCATTTT	CASSLQQSNQPQHF
many	13	TRBJ2-7	TRBV20-1	-	TGCAGTGCCACTGACACCCTCCTAGGCGAGCAGTACTTC	CSATDTLLGEQYF
many	15	TRBJ1-1	TRBV12-3/TRBV12-4	-	TGTGCCAGCAGTTTTCGCCCTGATGGGAACACTGAAGCTTTCTTT	CASSFRPDGNTEAFF
few	15	TRBJ1-2	TRBV27	-	TGTGCCAGCAGTCCCCCGGGGGTGGGACCCTATGGCTACACCTTC	CASSPPGVGPYGYTF
many	14	TRBJ2-3	TRBV24-1	-	TGTGCCACCAGCAGGACCACTAGCACAGATACGCAGTATTTT	CATSRTTSTDTQYF
-	14	TRBJ1-5	TRBV28	-	TGTGCCAGCAGTAGCCCACCGGTTCAGGTAGCCCAGCATTTT	CASSSPPVQVAQHF
-	18	TRBJ2-1	TRBV20-1	TRBD2	TGCAGTGCTAGAGCCTTGACCGGGACTAGCGGGAGTCGGAATGAGCAGTTCTTC	CSARALTGTSGSRNEQFF
many	12	TRBJ2-7	TRBV28	-	TGTGCCAGCAGCCCCCCCGCTTACGAGCAGTACTTC	CASSPPAYEQYF
many	17	TRBJ2-1	TRBV7-2	TRBD2	TGTGCCAGCAGCCTACTCGGACTAGCGGAAATTTACAATGAGCAGTTCTTC	CASSLLGLAEIYNEQFF
many	11	TRBJ1-1	TRBV20-1	-	TGCAGTGCTAGCCAGGCCCTTGAAGCTTTCTTT	CSASQALEAFF
many	15	TRBJ1-1	TRBV28	-	TGTGCCAGCAGTTTGGCGGTCCCAGGAAACACTGAAGCTTTCTTT	CASSLAVPGNTEAFF
-	12	TRBJ1-2	TRBV29-1	TRBD1	TGCAGCGTTGAAACAGGGGACTATGGCTACACCTTC	CSVETGDYGYTF
many	15	TRBJ2-1	TRBV6-1	TRBD2	TGTGCCAGCAGTCGACCTTCTAGCGGGAGTGATGAGCAGTTCTTC	CASSRPSSGSDEQFF
many	13	TRBJ1-1	TRBV9	TRBD1	TGTGCCAGCAGCTGGGACAGGGGAACTGAAGCTTTCTTT	CASSWDRGTEAFF
many	15	TRBJ1-1	TRBV7-9	-	TGTGCCAGCAGCGGACAAACAGGGAGCGGCACTGAAGCTTTCTTT	CASSGQTGSGTEAFF
many	15	TRBJ1-1	TRBV12-3/TRBV12-4	TRBD1	TGTGCCAGCACCCCCGCCAGGGGGCCGGGAACTGAAGCTTTCTTT	CASTPARGPGTEAFF
-	13	TRBJ2-7	TRBV19	-	TGTGCCAGTAGTATAGGCAGGGCCTACGAGCAGTACTTC	CASSIGRAYEQYF
few	16	TRBJ2-2	TRBV28	-	TGTGCCAGCAGTTACCTTGTGGACCTCGGAACCGGGGAGCTGTTTTTT	CASSYLVDLGTGELFF
-	16	TRBJ2-3	TRBV25-1	-	TGTGCCAGCAGTGCAGCCAGCGGTCCTAGCACAGATACGCAGTATTTT	CASSAASGPSTDTQYF
many	15	TRBJ2-5	TRBV7-2	TRBD2	TGTGCCAGCAGCTTAGCGGGAGCGGGAGGAGAGACCCAGTACTTC	CASSLAGAGGETQYF
many	13	TRBJ2-7	TRBV12-5	-	TGTGCTAGTACCAAGCGGCCCGAGGACGAGCAGTACTTC	CASTKRPEDEQYF
many	15	TRBJ2-7	TRBV30	TRBD2	TGTGCCTGGAGTTCAGCGGGAGGCTTTGTCTACGAGCAGTACTTC	CAWSSAGGFVYEQYF
many	13	TRBJ2-3	TRBV24-1	-	TGTGCCACCAGTGGGGGAGACCCAGATACGCAGTATTTT	CATSGGDPDTQYF
many	15	TRBJ2-2	TRBV12-3/TRBV12-4	-	TGTGCCAGCAGTTTGGCAGAGCTAAGGGCCGGGGAGCTGTTTTTT	CASSLAELRAGELFF
many	13	TRBJ1-5	TRBV10-3	-	TGTGCCATCACCAGGGACCTTTATCAGCCCCAGCATTTT	CAITRDLYQPQHF
many	14	TRBJ1-2	TRBV19	-	TGTGCCAGTGACAGAAGGGAGGCGCAGGGTGGCTACACCTTC	CASDRREAQGGYTF